The 16 T cell receptor beta chains below were found in one sample sequenced in a study of identical twins. TCRdb reprocessed the 5' RACE reads with MiXCR, giving one entry per CDR3 protein. The sample consists of some 730,000 distinct CDR3 sequences, about 20% of them appearing once. This sample also belongs to another study, concerning T cells expressing NK-cell markers.

The sample comprised PBMCs. These receptors all stem from a woman younger than 30 in good health.

CDR3 sequence reads: CASSLPSSRNIQYF. The CDR3 region has the DNA TGTGCCAGCAGCTTACCAAGTTCGAGAAACATTCAGTACTTC. The gene calls are TRBV7-9 and TRBJ2-4; no definite D call. V was trimmed by 2 bases and J by 6 bases, leaving 11 bases between them. Germline CDR1 SEHNR, CDR2 FQNEAQ (reference sequence). The CDR3 contains 14 residues.

The chain joins TRBV7-9 to TRBJ1-6; unclear D gene. Germline V gene data show CDR1 as SEHNR and CDR2 as FQNEAQ (reference sequence). The CDR3 is made up of 12 amino acids. V was trimmed by 2 bases and J by 10 bases, leaving 6 bases between them. The CDR3 sequence: CASSLSTSPLHF. CDR3 bases: TGTGCCAGCAGCTTATCGACCTCACCCCTCCACTTT.

The chain uses TRBV24-1 and TRBJ1-1; D is unresolved. V was pared by 4 bases and J by 13 bases, with 12 bases between. The germline CDR1 and CDR2 sequences are KGHDR and SFDVKD. CDR3 length equals 11 residues. The CDR3 DNA reads as TGTGCCACCAGTGACGGTATAGGGTTTTTCTTT. Its protein is CATSDGIGFFF.

The chain uses TRBV10-2 and TRBJ2-1; D uncertain. Germline CDR1 WSHSY, CDR2 SAAADI. Trimming stripped 4 bases from V and 12 bases from J, with 13 bases between. This CDR3 is built from 12 residues. For the CDR3, the DNA is TGCGCCAGCAGTGTGGTCGGGCAAAGGCAGTTCTTC. Protein: CASSVVGQRQFF.

J is TRBJ1-6 and V is TRBV7-2; D may be TRBD1 (5 bases). Germline CDR1 and CDR2: SGHTA and FQGNSA. This CDR3 comprises 16 residues. V dropped 2 bases and J dropped 2 bases, with 10 bases sitting between them. Written as DNA, the CDR3 is TGTGCCAGCAGCTTATTGGGGGGGACCTATAATTCACCCCTCCACTTT. Translating gives CASSLLGGTYNSPLHF.

This chain links TRBV20-1 with TRBJ2-7, with 8 bases that match TRBD1. Germline-derived CDR1 and CDR2 are DFQATT and SNEGSKA (reference sequence). J lost 2 bases, V lost 6 bases, and 12 bases had no gene match. CDR3 length: 15 residues. The CDR3 region has the DNA TGCAGTGCCCTAGACAGACAGGGGCCCCCCTACGAGCAGTACTTC. Encoded protein: CSALDRQGPPYEQYF.

The chain combines TRBV6-5 with TRBJ2-1, with 13 nucleotides matching TRBD2. Germline trimming cut 8 bases from V and 8 bases from J; bases unmatched to any gene: 9. CDR3 length: 15 amino acids. Germline CDR1 and CDR2: MNHEY and SVGAGI. The CDR3 reads CASVTSGGASHEQFF. The CDR3 DNA reads TGTGCCAGCGTTACTAGCGGGGGGGCCTCTCATGAGCAGTTCTTC.

V is TRBV7-2 and J is TRBJ2-7; D possibly corresponds to TRBD1 (6 bases). The CDR3 runs to 15 residues. V lost 5 bases to trimming and J lost 0 bases, with 14 bases between them. CDR1 is SGHTA, CDR2 FQGNSA, per germline. CDR3 residues: CASSEGHALSYEQYF. The DNA of the CDR3 is TGTGCCAGCAGCGAGGGACACGCACTCTCCTACGAGCAGTACTTC.

In its sample, this clonotype was seen a few times. The rearrangement uses TRBV12-3 or TRBV12-4 and TRBJ1-2; the D is unclear. V was clipped by 5 bases and J by 8 bases, with 24 bases between them. The CDR3 contains 16 residues. DNA of the CDR3: TGTGCCAGCAGTCAGGCTGGGTACTATAGGGTTCAAGGCTACACCTTC. Translated, it gives CASSQAGYYRVQGYTF.

The rearrangement uses TRBV4-3 and TRBJ2-7; D might be TRBD2 (6 bases). V dropped 1 base and J dropped 6 bases, with 19 bases sitting between them. CDR1 and CDR2 (germline): LGHNA, YSLEER. The CDR3 contains 16 residues. This CDR3 reads CASSQGAGLGSVEQYF. CDR3 sequence (DNA): TGCGCCAGCAGCCAAGGAGCGGGCCTCGGCTCGGTCGAGCAGTACTTC.

The sample holds a few counts of this clonotype. This sequence joins TRBV12-3 or TRBV12-4 and TRBJ1-5; D remains unclear. Trimming took 0 bases from V and 7 from J, leaving 7 bases between them. The CDR3 covers 13 residues. The CDR3 nucleotides read TGTGCCAGCAGTTTAGCGCGTACCCAGCCCCAGCATTTT. This translates into CASSLARTQPQHF.

This clonotype was counted many times. The J gene is TRBJ2-1, the V gene TRBV24-1; D remains unclear. The V end lost 2 bases, the J end lost 6 bases, and 4 bases lay between the germline ends. The length of the CDR3 is 12 residues. Germline CDR1 reads KGHDR; CDR2 reads SFDVKD. CDR3 coding DNA: TGTGCCACCAGTGATTCTCGCAATGAGCAGTTCTTC. Its translation is CATSDSRNEQFF.

The CDR3, as DNA: TGTGCCACCAGCAGGGACAACTACGAGCAGTACTTC. The encoded protein is CATSRDNYEQYF. This chain links TRBV15 with TRBJ2-7, with D perhaps TRBD1 (5 bases). CDR1 and CDR2 from the germline V gene are LNHNV and YYDKDF (reference sequence). With 3 bases removed from V and 3 bases from J, the gap between germline ends came to 6 bases. CDR3 size: 12 residues.

This chain joins TRBV9 and TRBJ2-7, with D hard to call. This CDR3 has 13 residues. Trimming cost V 0 bases and J 7 bases, with 11 bases left between them. CDR1 is SGDLS and CDR2 is YYNGEE in the germline V gene. The CDR3 sequence is CASSVVSETEQYF. The CDR3, as DNA: TGTGCCAGCAGCGTAGTTTCGGAGACAGAGCAGTACTTC.

The chain joins TRBV15 to TRBJ1-6; D unresolved. This CDR3 is 13 amino acids long. The germline gives CDR1 LNHNV, CDR2 YYDKDF (reference sequence). Trimming took off 6 bases at V and 7 bases at J, with 10 bases between the two ends. The CDR3 region is CATRGRTNSPLHF. For the CDR3, the DNA is TGTGCCACCAGAGGGAGAACCAATTCACCCCTCCACTTT.

This clonotype was seen more than once but under ten times. The chain uses TRBV20-1 and TRBJ2-1, with TRBD2 as a possible D gene (6 bases). CDR1 DFQATT and CDR2 SNEGSKA come from the germline V gene (reference sequence). There are 14 residues in the CDR3. The germline V and J ends were trimmed by 4 bases and 6 bases, with 16 bases remaining between them. The DNA of the CDR3 is TGCAGTGCTACCCGTGGTAGCGGAGCCAATGAGCAGTTCTTC. Its translation: CSATRGSGANEQFF.